These 5 T cell receptor beta chains share one sample of origin, sequenced in a study of CD8 T cells in Susac syndrome. With random hexamers, reverse transcription was performed on roughly 0.45 to 1 ug of RNA. MiXCR, run by TCRdb on the immunoSEQ multiplex PCR reads, gives a single entry per CDR3 protein. The sample includes some 150,000 distinct CDR3 sequences, roughly 94% of them seen just once. The sample was CD4+ T cells from PBMCs. Every receptor here comes from a human donor with Susac syndrome.

V gene TRBV12-3 or TRBV12-4 combines with J gene TRBJ2-2, with 8 positions matching TRBD2. The CDR3 covers 17 residues. Trimming removed 1 base from V and 6 bases from J; junction bases left unmatched: 10. The CDR3 is CASSLEHPGLVPGELFF. CDR3 bases: TGTGCCAGCAGTTTAGAGCACCCGGGACTAGTCCCCGGGGAGCTGTTTTTT.

The CDR3 DNA reads TGCAGTGCTAAGGAGGGTAACACTGAAGCTTTCTTT. Translation: CSAKEGNTEAFF. The gene calls are TRBV20-1 and TRBJ1-1; D remains unclear. Trimming cost V 4 bases and J 2 bases, with 8 bases left between them. The CDR3 length is 12 residues. From germline, CDR1 is DFQATT and CDR2 SNEGSKA (reference sequence).

The chain links TRBV6-5 to TRBJ2-1; D is unclear. Trimming took 0 bases from V and 5 from J, leaving 11 bases between them. The germline V gene encodes CDR1 MNHEY and CDR2 SVGAGI. CDR3 size: 15 residues. CDR3 loop: CASSYSGSRNNEQFF. The CDR3 bases are TGTGCCAGCAGTTACTCGGGGTCTAGAAACAATGAGCAGTTCTTC.

The V gene is TRBV5-4, the J gene TRBJ2-7; D not certain. Germline V lookup: CDR1 SGHNT, CDR2 YYREEE (reference sequence). CDR3 size: 13 residues. Trimming removed 2 bases from V and 0 bases from J, with 6 bases in between. The CDR3 loop is CASSFRDSYEQYF. The CDR3 DNA is TGTGCCAGCAGCTTTAGGGACTCCTACGAGCAGTACTTC.

The V and J genes are TRBV28 and TRBJ2-5; D gene ambiguous. Germline V gene data show CDR1 as MDHEN and CDR2 as SYDVKM. The CDR3 is 13 amino acids. V lost 4 bases and J 5 bases, leaving 11 bases between the germline ends. The CDR3 region is CASSSGRIETQYF. The CDR3 bases are TGTGCCAGCAGTTCCGGTCGGATTGAGACCCAGTACTTC.